This passage covers 9 T cell receptor beta chains from one sample sequenced in a study of control samples from healthy donors and cancer patients. Some clones are missing from TCRdb's copy, which holds only in-frame ones; the method was immunoSEQ multiplex PCR. Counted here are 130,000 or so clones, 87% occurring once; the ten biggest clones make up 12%. Sequencing input: blood. Receptor source: a man aged 25 to 45 in good health.

V gene TRBV7-8 combines with J gene TRBJ1-2; no clear D gene. This CDR3 has 13 residues. V lost 3 bases and J 5 bases, leaving 10 bases between the germline ends. Germline-derived CDR1 and CDR2 are SGHVS and FQNEAQ. Here the CDR3 DNA reads TGTGCCAGCAGCTTGGTGGACCGATATGGCTACACCTTC. Translation: CASSLVDRYGYTF.

The chain carries TRBV24-1 and TRBJ2-2, with 7 bases fitting TRBD1. With 9 bases clipped from V and 6 bases from J, the junction kept 6 bases outside the gene matches. Germline V lookup: CDR1 KGHDR, CDR2 SFDVKD. CDR3 length equals 13 residues. Here the CDR3 reads CATSRQGPGELFF. The DNA for the CDR3 is TGTGCCACCTCGAGACAGGGTCCCGGGGAGCTGTTTTTT.

The chain is built from TRBV5-1 and TRBJ1-4; D uncertain. Germline lookup yields CDR1 SGHRS and CDR2 YFSETQ. This CDR3 has 14 amino acids. V lost 3 bases and J 6 bases, leaving 12 bases between the germline ends. The chain's CDR3 is CASSSPGEDEKLFF. DNA for the CDR3: TGCGCCAGCAGCTCGCCTGGGGAAGATGAAAAACTGTTTTTT.

This chain uses TRBV25-1 with TRBJ1-1; D is ambiguous. There are 12 residues in the CDR3. CDR1 is MGHDK, CDR2 SYGVNS, per germline. Trimming took off 1 base at V and 11 bases at J, with 11 bases between the two ends. As DNA, the CDR3 is TGTGCCAGCAGTGAATCCCGGCGAAATGCTTTCTTT. Translated, it gives CASSESRRNAFF.

The chain combines TRBV4-1 with TRBJ2-3, with 8 positions matching TRBD2. Per germline, CDR1 MGHRA and CDR2 YSYEKL. The CDR3 spans 16 residues. V was pared by 4 bases and J by 2 bases, with 8 bases of the junction left unmatched. This CDR3 reads CASSRSGGGTTDTQYF. Written as DNA, the CDR3 is TGCGCCAGCAGCCGGAGCGGGGGAGGTACCACAGATACGCAGTATTTT.

The chain links TRBV27 to TRBJ1-5, with D uncertain. Germline loops: CDR1 MNHEY, CDR2 SMNVEV (reference sequence). The CDR3 length is 12 residues. Trimming pared 8 bases from V and 2 bases from J, leaving 7 bases between. This CDR3 is CASRGGNQPQHF. The DNA for the CDR3 is TGTGCCAGCCGGGGTGGCAATCAGCCCCAGCATTTT.

Here the CDR3 DNA reads TGTGCCAGCAGTTTAGGCCCCCTCTATGGCTACACCTTC. Amino acids: CASSLGPLYGYTF. The chain uses TRBV12-3 or TRBV12-4 and TRBJ1-2; D gene unclear. This CDR3 spans 13 amino acids. V lost 1 base, J lost 4 bases, and 7 bases lay in between.

The V call is TRBV10-3, the J call TRBJ2-2; 9 nucleotides line up with TRBD1. Germline CDR1 reads ENHRY; CDR2 reads SYGVKD. J was trimmed by 6 bases and V by 5 bases; bases with no gene match: 7. The CDR3 is made up of 15 amino acids. CDR3 amino acids: CAISPTGGLAGELFF. In nucleotides, the CDR3 is TGTGCCATCAGTCCAACAGGGGGCCTCGCCGGGGAGCTGTTTTTT.

This clone was observed once. The chain combines TRBV18 with TRBJ2-5; a possible D gene is TRBD2 (6 bases). The CDR3 sequence is 15 residues long. Germline-derived CDR1 and CDR2 are KGHSH and LQKENI. Trimming removed 1 base at V and 1 base at J, with 10 bases between. In DNA form, the CDR3 reads TGTGCCAGCTCACCACGGGAGGCCCTCCAAGAGACCCAGTACTTC. Protein: CASSPREALQETQYF.